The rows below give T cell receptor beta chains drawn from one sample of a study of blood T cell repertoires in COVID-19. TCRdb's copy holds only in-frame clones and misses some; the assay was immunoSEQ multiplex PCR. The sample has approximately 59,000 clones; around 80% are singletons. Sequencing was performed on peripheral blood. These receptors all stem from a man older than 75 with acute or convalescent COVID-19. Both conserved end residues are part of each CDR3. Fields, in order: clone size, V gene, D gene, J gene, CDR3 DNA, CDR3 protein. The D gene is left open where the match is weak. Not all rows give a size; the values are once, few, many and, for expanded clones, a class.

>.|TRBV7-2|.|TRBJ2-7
TGTGCCAGCAGCTTAGGGTCTACCCCCTACGAGCAGTACTTC
CASSLGSTPYEQYF
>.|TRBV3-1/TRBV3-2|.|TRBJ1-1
TGTGCCAGCAGCCCCCGGGCTCGGGAGGGTGAAGCTTTCTTT
CASSPRAREGEAFF
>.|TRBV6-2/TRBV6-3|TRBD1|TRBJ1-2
TGTGCCAGCAGTTCTTTGGACAGGGAGAATGGCTACACCTTC
CASSSLDRENGYTF
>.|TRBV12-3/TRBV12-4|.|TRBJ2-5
TGTGCCAGCAGTTTAGTCCTCCGAGAGACCCAGTACTTC
CASSLVLRETQYF
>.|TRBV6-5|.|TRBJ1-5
TGTGCCAGCAGGGACAGCCATAGCAATCAGCCCCAGCATTTT
CASRDSHSNQPQHF
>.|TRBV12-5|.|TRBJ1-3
TGTGCTAGTGGTTTGGTACTAGGGTCTTTAGGTGGAAACACCATATATTTT
CASGLVLGSLGGNTIYF
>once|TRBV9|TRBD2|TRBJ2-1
TGTGCCAGCAGCGACTGGACTAGCGGGAGCTCCTACAATGAGCAGTTCTTC
CASSDWTSGSSYNEQFF
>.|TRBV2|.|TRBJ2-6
TGTGCCAGCAGTGGCTCCCTATACTCTGGGGCCAACGTCCTGACTTTC
CASSGSLYSGANVLTF
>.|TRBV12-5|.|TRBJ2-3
TGTGCTAGTGGTTTGGGAGCGGTAGATACGCAGTATTTT
CASGLGAVDTQYF
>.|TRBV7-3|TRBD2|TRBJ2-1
TGTGCCAGCAGCTTTATGACTAGCGATCCCTACAATGAGCAGTTCTTC
CASSFMTSDPYNEQFF
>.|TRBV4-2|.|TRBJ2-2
TGTGCCAGCAGCCAAGATCCGCGGGACCTATGGGAGCTGTTTTTT
CASSQDPRDLWELFF
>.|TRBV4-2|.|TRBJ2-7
TGTGCCAGCAGCCAAAACAGGGTCGACGAGCAGTACTTC
CASSQNRVDEQYF
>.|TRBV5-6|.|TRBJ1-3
TGTGCCAGCAGCTTACCAAGAGATGGAAACACCATATATTTT
CASSLPRDGNTIYF